These T cell receptor beta chains were read from a single sample in a study of T cells after yellow fever vaccination. TCRdb analysed the 5' RACE reads with MiXCR anew, one entry per CDR3 protein. The sample shows some 170,000 distinct CDR3 sequences, approximately 9.7% of them seen only once. The sequenced sample was CD8+ T cells sorted from PBMCs, obtained 45 days after the yellow fever booster vaccination. The receptors were sampled from a man aged 18 to 30 who received the YFV17D yellow fever vaccine. Both conserved end residues are part of each CDR3. D genes are given only for firm matches. Clone size appears in some rows only: once, few, many, or a class for an expanded clone.

clone_size: many
j_call: TRBJ1-5
d_call: NA
v_call: TRBV21-1
cdr3_aa: CASRLEGQGRNQPQHF
cdr3_nt: TGTGCCAGCAGGCTTGAGGGACAGGGTCGAAATCAGCCCCAGCATTTT

clone_size: NA
j_call: TRBJ1-1
d_call: TRBD1
v_call: TRBV5-4
cdr3_aa: CASSLTPAGGPNTEAFF
cdr3_nt: TGTGCCAGCAGCTTGACTCCGGCAGGGGGTCCTAACACTGAAGCTTTCTTT

clone_size: NA
j_call: TRBJ1-2
d_call: NA
v_call: TRBV5-4
cdr3_aa: CASTFRDWMSDGYTF
cdr3_nt: TGTGCCAGCACTTTCCGGGACTGGATGAGTGATGGCTACACCTTC

clone_size: many
j_call: TRBJ2-2
d_call: TRBD2
v_call: TRBV7-8
cdr3_aa: CASSSHSGGYTGELFF
cdr3_nt: TGTGCCAGCAGCTCCCATAGCGGGGGTTACACCGGGGAGCTGTTTTTT

clone_size: few
j_call: TRBJ2-1
d_call: NA
v_call: TRBV20-1
cdr3_aa: CSARDGLHNEQFF
cdr3_nt: TGCAGTGCTAGAGATGGGTTACACAATGAGCAGTTCTTC

clone_size: NA
j_call: TRBJ1-5
d_call: NA
v_call: TRBV29-1
cdr3_aa: CSVVGGGTQHF
cdr3_nt: TGCAGCGTTGTGGGTGGGGGGACCCAGCATTTT

clone_size: few
j_call: TRBJ1-6
d_call: NA
v_call: TRBV5-4
cdr3_aa: CASSLGTGNSPLHF
cdr3_nt: TGTGCCAGCAGCCTTGGGACCGGTAATTCACCCCTCCACTTT

clone_size: many
j_call: TRBJ2-5
d_call: NA
v_call: TRBV29-1
cdr3_aa: CSVDPVYGALETQYF
cdr3_nt: TGCAGCGTTGATCCCGTGTATGGAGCGTTGGAGACCCAGTACTTC

clone_size: NA
j_call: TRBJ2-3
d_call: NA
v_call: TRBV4-3
cdr3_aa: CASSQDRRGIPPDTQYF
cdr3_nt: TGCGCCAGCAGCCAAGATAGGAGGGGCATACCTCCAGATACGCAGTATTTT

clone_size: few
j_call: TRBJ2-1
d_call: TRBD1
v_call: TRBV6-2/TRBV6-3
cdr3_aa: CASRDRPWSYNEQFF
cdr3_nt: TGTGCCAGCAGGGACAGGCCCTGGTCCTACAATGAGCAGTTCTTC

clone_size: NA
j_call: TRBJ2-2
d_call: TRBD2
v_call: TRBV7-8
cdr3_aa: CASSHPGLAGPRATGELFF
cdr3_nt: TGTGCCAGCAGTCACCCGGGACTAGCGGGGCCCAGGGCCACCGGGGAGCTGTTTTTT

clone_size: NA
j_call: TRBJ2-3
d_call: TRBD1
v_call: TRBV4-3
cdr3_aa: CASSQMTGGTDTQYF
cdr3_nt: TGCGCCAGCAGCCAAATGACAGGGGGCACAGATACGCAGTATTTT

clone_size: NA
j_call: TRBJ2-1
d_call: NA
v_call: TRBV11-3
cdr3_aa: CASSSRDLPYNEQFF
cdr3_nt: TGTGCCAGCAGCTCCCGGGACCTCCCCTACAATGAGCAGTTCTTC

clone_size: NA
j_call: TRBJ1-2
d_call: TRBD1
v_call: TRBV6-5
cdr3_aa: CASSRTGVFYGYTF
cdr3_nt: TGTGCCAGCAGCAGGACAGGGGTCTTCTATGGCTACACCTTC

clone_size: few
j_call: TRBJ2-7
d_call: TRBD1
v_call: TRBV5-1
cdr3_aa: CASSIMGQGNHEQYF
cdr3_nt: TGCGCCAGCAGCATCATGGGACAGGGGAATCACGAGCAGTACTTC

clone_size: few
j_call: TRBJ2-3
d_call: NA
v_call: TRBV6-2/TRBV6-3
cdr3_aa: CASSYSPGQNTDTQYF
cdr3_nt: TGTGCCAGCAGTTACTCGCCAGGCCAGAATACAGATACGCAGTATTTT

clone_size: few
j_call: TRBJ1-1
d_call: NA
v_call: TRBV6-6
cdr3_aa: CAIKRRGLRAKNTEAFF
cdr3_nt: TGTGCTATTAAGCGGAGGGGCCTGAGGGCGAAGAACACTGAAGCTTTCTTT

clone_size: NA
j_call: TRBJ2-2
d_call: NA
v_call: TRBV4-3
cdr3_aa: CASSQETGTLNTGELFF
cdr3_nt: TGCGCCAGCAGCCAAGAGACGGGGACCCTCAACACCGGGGAGCTGTTTTTT

clone_size: NA
j_call: TRBJ2-1
d_call: TRBD1
v_call: TRBV29-1
cdr3_aa: CSVEDLRGPTFNEQFF
cdr3_nt: TGCAGCGTTGAAGATCTTAGGGGGCCCACCTTCAATGAGCAGTTCTTC

clone_size: few
j_call: TRBJ2-1
d_call: TRBD2
v_call: TRBV6-2/TRBV6-3
cdr3_aa: CASSPIAGGSYNEQFF
cdr3_nt: TGTGCCAGCAGCCCTATAGCGGGAGGCTCCTACAATGAGCAGTTCTTC

clone_size: few
j_call: TRBJ2-1
d_call: NA
v_call: TRBV6-5
cdr3_aa: CASSYWCFSCGENNEQFF
cdr3_nt: TGTGCCAGCAGTTACTGGTGTTTTAGTTGCGGGGAAAACAATGAGCAGTTCTTC

clone_size: NA
j_call: TRBJ1-1
d_call: TRBD1
v_call: TRBV27
cdr3_aa: CASRLTGGSNTEAFF
cdr3_nt: TGTGCCAGCAGGCTCACAGGGGGTTCCAACACTGAAGCTTTCTTT

clone_size: many
j_call: TRBJ1-1
d_call: TRBD1
v_call: TRBV12-3/TRBV12-4
cdr3_aa: CASSQRQGSPGMNTEAFF
cdr3_nt: TGTGCCAGCAGTCAACGACAGGGGAGCCCCGGGATGAACACTGAAGCTTTCTTT

clone_size: many
j_call: TRBJ2-7
d_call: NA
v_call: TRBV4-3
cdr3_aa: CASSPRGGATYEQYF
cdr3_nt: TGCGCCAGCAGCCCCCGAGGGGGGGCAACCTACGAGCAGTACTTC

clone_size: NA
j_call: TRBJ2-7
d_call: TRBD1
v_call: TRBV29-1
cdr3_aa: CSVTGQGYYEQYF
cdr3_nt: TGCAGCGTCACCGGACAGGGTTACTACGAGCAGTACTTC

clone_size: many
j_call: TRBJ2-7
d_call: TRBD1
v_call: TRBV27
cdr3_aa: CASSSGTGLYEQYF
cdr3_nt: TGTGCCAGCAGTTCGGGGACAGGACTTTACGAGCAGTACTTC

clone_size: few
j_call: TRBJ2-1
d_call: TRBD2
v_call: TRBV20-1
cdr3_aa: CSASSGVTYNEQFF
cdr3_nt: TGCAGTGCTTCCAGCGGGGTTACCTACAATGAGCAGTTCTTC

clone_size: many
j_call: TRBJ2-5
d_call: NA
v_call: TRBV4-1
cdr3_aa: CASSPPLGLQETQYF
cdr3_nt: TGCGCCAGCAGCCCCCCCTTGGGGCTACAAGAGACCCAGTACTTC

clone_size: many
j_call: TRBJ1-2
d_call: NA
v_call: TRBV12-3/TRBV12-4
cdr3_aa: CASIFRPGANYGYTF
cdr3_nt: TGTGCCAGCATTTTCCGCCCAGGAGCGAACTATGGCTACACCTTC

clone_size: few
j_call: TRBJ2-6
d_call: NA
v_call: TRBV3-1
cdr3_aa: CASSQVRPYSSGANVLTF
cdr3_nt: TGTGCCAGCAGCCAAGTGAGACCCTATAGCTCTGGGGCCAACGTCCTGACTTTC

clone_size: few
j_call: TRBJ2-7
d_call: TRBD1
v_call: TRBV4-1
cdr3_aa: CASSQVTGGSYEQYF
cdr3_nt: TGCGCCAGCAGCCAAGTGACAGGGGGATCCTACGAGCAGTACTTC

clone_size: NA
j_call: TRBJ2-1
d_call: TRBD1
v_call: TRBV7-3
cdr3_aa: CASSLEGTVNNEQFF
cdr3_nt: TGTGCCAGCAGCTTAGAAGGGACAGTCAACAATGAGCAGTTCTTC

clone_size: many
j_call: TRBJ2-1
d_call: TRBD2
v_call: TRBV7-3
cdr3_aa: CASSWGGSYNEQFF
cdr3_nt: TGTGCCAGCAGCTGGGGGGGGTCCTACAATGAGCAGTTCTTC

clone_size: NA
j_call: TRBJ1-4
d_call: NA
v_call: TRBV27
cdr3_aa: CASSPLNRAGYEKLFF
cdr3_nt: TGTGCCAGCAGTCCCCTAAACCGGGCCGGGTATGAAAAACTGTTTTTT

clone_size: few
j_call: TRBJ1-3
d_call: NA
v_call: TRBV7-9
cdr3_aa: CASSLNPSSGNTIYF
cdr3_nt: TGTGCCAGCAGCTTAAATCCCAGCTCTGGAAACACCATATATTTT

clone_size: NA
j_call: TRBJ2-3
d_call: NA
v_call: TRBV18
cdr3_aa: CASSPPSTDTQYF
cdr3_nt: TGTGCCAGCTCACCCCCAAGCACAGATACGCAGTATTTT

clone_size: many
j_call: TRBJ1-1
d_call: NA
v_call: TRBV24-1
cdr3_aa: CATRFGEAFF
cdr3_nt: TGTGCCACCAGATTCGGTGAAGCTTTCTTT

clone_size: many
j_call: TRBJ1-1
d_call: TRBD1
v_call: TRBV6-5
cdr3_aa: CASSRAGTGNTEAFF
cdr3_nt: TGTGCCAGCAGTAGGGCCGGGACAGGGAACACTGAAGCTTTCTTT

clone_size: NA
j_call: TRBJ2-5
d_call: NA
v_call: TRBV5-1
cdr3_aa: CASTTWAEETQYF
cdr3_nt: TGCGCCAGCACGACGTGGGCCGAAGAGACCCAGTACTTC

clone_size: few
j_call: TRBJ2-3
d_call: NA
v_call: TRBV29-1
cdr3_aa: CSVEDNGSTDTQYF
cdr3_nt: TGCAGCGTTGAAGATAACGGAAGCACAGATACGCAGTATTTT

clone_size: few
j_call: TRBJ1-2
d_call: TRBD1
v_call: TRBV5-1
cdr3_aa: CASSLEFSAGQGLGYGYTF
cdr3_nt: TGCGCCAGCAGCTTGGAGTTTTCAGCGGGACAGGGCTTAGGCTATGGCTACACCTTC

clone_size: few
j_call: TRBJ2-6
d_call: NA
v_call: TRBV7-9
cdr3_aa: CASHGSGAEGANVLTF
cdr3_nt: TGTGCCAGCCACGGCTCGGGGGCGGAAGGGGCCAACGTCCTGACTTTC

clone_size: few
j_call: TRBJ1-1
d_call: NA
v_call: TRBV29-1
cdr3_aa: CSALVITEAFF
cdr3_nt: TGCAGCGCCCTTGTTATCACTGAAGCTTTCTTT

clone_size: NA
j_call: TRBJ2-5
d_call: NA
v_call: TRBV7-9
cdr3_aa: CASSLNSGTDQETQYF
cdr3_nt: TGTGCCAGCAGCTTAAACTCGGGGACGGACCAAGAGACCCAGTACTTC

clone_size: NA
j_call: TRBJ1-3
d_call: NA
v_call: TRBV7-9
cdr3_aa: CASSLSTGSGNTIYF
cdr3_nt: TGTGCCAGCAGCTTGTCGACGGGCTCTGGAAACACCATATATTTT

clone_size: NA
j_call: TRBJ1-2
d_call: TRBD1
v_call: TRBV12-3/TRBV12-4
cdr3_aa: CASSPGTAPYGHTF
cdr3_nt: TGTGCCAGCAGCCCCGGGACAGCTCCCTATGGCCACACCTTC

clone_size: NA
j_call: TRBJ1-2
d_call: TRBD1
v_call: TRBV30
cdr3_aa: CAWTRDRPFGYTF
cdr3_nt: TGTGCCTGGACAAGGGACAGGCCCTTTGGCTACACCTTC

clone_size: few
j_call: TRBJ1-2
d_call: NA
v_call: TRBV4-1
cdr3_aa: CASSQLREGYGYTF
cdr3_nt: TGCGCCAGCAGCCAGTTAAGGGAGGGTTATGGCTACACCTTC

clone_size: NA
j_call: TRBJ2-3
d_call: NA
v_call: TRBV5-1
cdr3_aa: CASTQGVQGRKDTQYF
cdr3_nt: TGCGCCAGCACCCAAGGGGTTCAGGGGCGGAAAGATACGCAGTATTTT

clone_size: few
j_call: TRBJ1-2
d_call: NA
v_call: TRBV5-1
cdr3_aa: CASSLTPNYGYTF
cdr3_nt: TGCGCCAGCAGCTTGACTCCTAACTATGGCTACACCTTC